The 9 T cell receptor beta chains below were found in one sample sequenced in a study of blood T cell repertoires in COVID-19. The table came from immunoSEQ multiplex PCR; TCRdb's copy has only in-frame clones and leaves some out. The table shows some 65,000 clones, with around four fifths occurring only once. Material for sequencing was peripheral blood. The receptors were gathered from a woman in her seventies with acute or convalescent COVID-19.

The CDR3: CASSIVAGGAYNEQFF. The CDR3 region has the DNA TGTGCCAGTAGTATAGTGGCGGGGGGGGCCTACAATGAGCAGTTCTTC. V is TRBV19 and J is TRBJ2-1; TRBD2 matches 9 bases. Germline CDR1 is LNHDA and CDR2 is SQIVND (reference sequence). V was pared by 1 base and J by 2 bases, with 3 bases of the junction left unmatched. The CDR3 consists of 16 residues.

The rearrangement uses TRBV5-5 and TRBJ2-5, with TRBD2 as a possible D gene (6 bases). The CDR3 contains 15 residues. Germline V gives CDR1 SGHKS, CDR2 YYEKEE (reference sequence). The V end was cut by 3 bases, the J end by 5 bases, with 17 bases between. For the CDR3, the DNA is TGTGCCAGCAGCTCGACAGCTCGAGGAGGGGAGACCCAGTACTTC. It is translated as CASSSTARGGETQYF. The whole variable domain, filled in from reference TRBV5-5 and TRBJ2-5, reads DAGVTQSPTHLIKTRGQQVTLRCSPISGHKSVSWYQQVLGQGPQFIFQYYEKEERGRGNFPDRFSARQFPNYSSELNVNALLLGDSALYLCASSSTARGGETQYFGPGTRLLVL.

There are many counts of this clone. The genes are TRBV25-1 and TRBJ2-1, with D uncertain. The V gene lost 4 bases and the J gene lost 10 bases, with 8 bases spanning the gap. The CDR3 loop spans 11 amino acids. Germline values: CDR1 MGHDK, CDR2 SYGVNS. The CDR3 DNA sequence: TGTGCCAGCAGTGTCGGAGACGAGCAGTTCTTC. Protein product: CASSVGDEQFF.

Written as DNA, the CDR3 is TGTGCCAGCAGCGTAAGCAGCAGAGGGACTGCTGAAGCTTTCTTT. Translating it yields CASSVSSRGTAEAFF. The genes are TRBV9 and TRBJ1-1; tentatively, D is TRBD1 (5 bases). The V end lost 1 base, the J end lost 6 bases, and 16 bases lay between the germline ends. Germline V gives CDR1 SGDLS, CDR2 YYNGEE. CDR3 length: 15 amino acids.

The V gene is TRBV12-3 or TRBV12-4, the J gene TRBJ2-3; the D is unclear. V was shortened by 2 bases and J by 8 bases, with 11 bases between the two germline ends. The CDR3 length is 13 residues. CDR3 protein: CASSLTSVVTQYF. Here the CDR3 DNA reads TGTGCCAGCAGTTTAACTTCGGTTGTTACGCAGTATTTT.

CDR3: CASRVSSGNTIYF. DNA of the CDR3: TGTGCCAGCAGGGTCAGCTCTGGAAACACCATATATTTT. The J gene is TRBJ1-3, the V gene TRBV12-3 or TRBV12-4, with D unclear. This CDR3 has 13 amino acids. V lost 6 bases and J lost 0, with 6 bases in between.

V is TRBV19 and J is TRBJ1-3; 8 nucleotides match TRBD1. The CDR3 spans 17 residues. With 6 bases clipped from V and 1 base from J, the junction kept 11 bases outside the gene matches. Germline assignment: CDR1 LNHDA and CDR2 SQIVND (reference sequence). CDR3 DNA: TGTGCCAGTAGCAACCCGGGACAGGCATCATCTGGAAACACCATATATTTT. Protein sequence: CASSNPGQASSGNTIYF.

The CDR3, as DNA: TGTGCCAGCATCACCAGGGTGACCACTGAAGCTTTCTTT. It translates to CASITRVTTEAFF. The chain combines TRBV6-5 with TRBJ1-1; perhaps TRBD1 as D (5 bases). The ends were cut back, 7 bases at V and 4 bases at J, with 13 bases in the middle. Germline assignment: CDR1 MNHEY and CDR2 SVGAGI. CDR3 length: 13 residues.

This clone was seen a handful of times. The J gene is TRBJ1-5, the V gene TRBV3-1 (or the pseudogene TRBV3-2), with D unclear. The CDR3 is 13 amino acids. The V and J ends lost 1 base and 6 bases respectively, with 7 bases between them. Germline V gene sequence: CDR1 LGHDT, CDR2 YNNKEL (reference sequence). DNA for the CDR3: TGTGCCAGCAGCCAAGCAGGAACTCAGCCCCAGCATTTT. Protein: CASSQAGTQPQHF.